This TCR beta chain was captured in a study of blood T cell repertoires in COVID-19. About the research overall: Sample material is recorded as cDNA or gDNA derived from T cells, B-cell-depleted T cells, or PBMCs.

The CDR3 extends over 15 amino acids. Germline CDR1 and CDR2: SGHTA and FQGNSA. Germline trimming cut 5 bases from V and 1 base from J; bases unmatched to any gene: 5. Only in-frame clones appear in the TCRdb table, and some are missing; sequencing was by immunoSEQ multiplex PCR. This table has 180,000 or so clones, more than 80% appearing once. This clone was seen once. Seattle participants joined during active infection and were tracked over time. The clonotype comes from a woman aged 40-49 years with COVID-19, enrolled during active disease. J is TRBJ2-5 and V is TRBV7-2; TRBD1 matches 9 bases. The specimen was peripheral blood. CDR3: CASSRPTGGQETQYF. The CDR3 region has the DNA TGTGCCAGCAGCCGGCCGACAGGGGGCCAAGAGACCCAGTACTTC.